Listed below are T cell receptor beta chains from one sample, sequenced in a study of T-cell reconstitution after alpha-beta-depleted transplantation in children. MiXCR was run by TCRdb on the PCR reads, yielding one entry per CDR3 protein. This table holds about 1,000,000 distinct CDR3 sequences, about 31% found once. This material consisted of PBMCs, mostly from graft donor cells, taken 360 days after TCRalphabeta/CD19-depleted stem cell transplant. The receptors shown here come from a boy in the first two years of life who had a stem cell transplant for SCID, so the T cells may come from the graft donor. Each CDR3 is given with its conserved first and last residue. D genes are given only for firm matches. Some rows mark clone size as missing; the rest say once, few, many or name a class of expanded clone.

J gene | clone size | D gene | V gene | CDR3 DNA | CDR3 protein
TRBJ2-3 | . | . | TRBV7-2 | TGTGCCAGCAGCCTGGCAGTGGGAGGAGATACGCAGTATTTT | CASSLAVGGDTQYF
TRBJ1-3 | few | TRBD1 | TRBV20-1 | TGCAGTGCTTCCGGGACAGGGGCTTACACCATATATTTT | CSASGTGAYTIYF
TRBJ2-3 | few | . | TRBV29-1 | TGCAGCGTTGGAGGAGAGGGAGGGGGTGCAGATACGCAGTATTTT | CSVGGEGGGADTQYF
TRBJ2-5 | . | . | TRBV20-1 | TGCTGTGCTAGAGATTTCCGGGGTCCCGGGGAGACCCAGTACTTC | CCARDFRGPGETQYF
TRBJ2-7 | few | . | TRBV20-1 | TGCAGTGCTAGACTCTGCTGTCCCTACGAGCAGTACTTC | CSARLCCPYEQYF
TRBJ1-3 | . | . | TRBV4-3 | TGCGCCAGCAGCCAAGATCACCAGTTCTCCTCTGGAAACACCATATATTTT | CASSQDHQFSSGNTIYF
TRBJ2-1 | few | . | TRBV9 | TGTGCCAGCAGCGTGATCGTCTCGGGCCCTCCCAATGAGCAGTTCTTC | CASSVIVSGPPNEQFF
TRBJ1-2 | few | . | TRBV10-3 | TGTGCCATCAAGGAGGGCCGTAACTATGGCTACACCTTC | CAIKEGRNYGYTF
TRBJ1-4 | . | . | TRBV11-2 | TGTGCCAGCAGCTTGGGGCCTAGGGAAAAACTGTTTTTT | CASSLGPREKLFF
TRBJ2-3 | few | TRBD1 | TRBV7-9 | TGTGCCAGCTTCCGGGACAGCCTCACATATACGCAGTATTTT | CASFRDSLTYTQYF
TRBJ2-1 | . | TRBD1 | TRBV12-3/TRBV12-4 | TGTGCCACCTACGACAGGGGGCGGGATGAGCAGTTCTTC | CATYDRGRDEQFF
TRBJ1-5 | few | . | TRBV4-3 | TGCGCCAGCAGCCTTGACAGGCGTCAGCCCCAGCATTTT | CASSLDRRQPQHF
TRBJ2-3 | many | TRBD2 | TRBV3-1 | TGTGCCAGCAGCCAAGATCGCCCCGGGACTAGTATCGGTACTGGTACGCAGTATTTT | CASSQDRPGTSIGTGTQYF
TRBJ2-4 | few | TRBD1 | TRBV6-5 | TGTGCCAGCAGTTACCTAGGGACAGGCGCCAAAAACATTCAGTACTTC | CASSYLGTGAKNIQYF
TRBJ1-2 | . | . | TRBV12-3/TRBV12-4 | TGTGCCAGCAGTTTTCCCCCAGCGAACTATGGCTACACCTTC | CASSFPPANYGYTF
TRBJ2-5 | few | TRBD1 | TRBV6-1 | TGTGCCAGCAGTCTTCCCCAAGGACAGGGCGGAGAGACCCAGTACTTC | CASSLPQGQGGETQYF
TRBJ1-2 | few | . | TRBV3-1 | TGTGCCAGCAGCCGTTGGACGTCCGGCCCTACTTATGGCTACACCTTC | CASSRWTSGPTYGYTF
TRBJ1-2 | many | . | TRBV7-9 | TGTGCCAGCAGCTTATTCGGAAATGGCTACACCTTC | CASSLFGNGYTF
TRBJ1-5 | . | . | TRBV7-9 | TGTGCCAGCAGCTTAGCGTCCCCAGTTCGGAATCAGCCCCAGCATTTT | CASSLASPVRNQPQHF
TRBJ2-1 | . | TRBD1 | TRBV28 | TGTGCCAGCAGTGGGGACAGGGACTCCTACAATGAGCAGTTCTTC | CASSGDRDSYNEQFF
TRBJ2-1 | few | TRBD1 | TRBV29-1 | TGCAGCGTTATACAGGGGTTGTATAATGAGCAGTTCTTC | CSVIQGLYNEQFF
TRBJ2-5 | few | TRBD2 | TRBV5-5 | TGTGCCAGCAGCTCCTTCCTAGCGGGGGGGCGAGGGGAGACCCAGTACTTC | CASSSFLAGGRGETQYF
TRBJ2-7 | . | . | TRBV13 | TGTGCCAGCAGCTTCAGACGGACTTACGAGCAGTACTTC | CASSFRRTYEQYF
TRBJ1-1 | . | . | TRBV29-1 | TGCAGCGTCCCGTACCCCGGGACGGTGAACACTGAAGCTTTCTTT | CSVPYPGTVNTEAFF
TRBJ2-5 | few | TRBD2 | TRBV6-2/TRBV6-3 | TGTGCCAGCAGTCCCATCCTAGCGGGGGGGCCCGAAGAGACCCAGTACTTC | CASSPILAGGPEETQYF
TRBJ2-5 | few | . | TRBV3-1 | TGTGCCAGCAGCCGCCTCGACGGAGAGACCCAGTACTTC | CASSRLDGETQYF
TRBJ1-1 | . | TRBD1 | TRBV12-3/TRBV12-4 | TGTGCCAGCAGACCCCAGACAGGGATCACTGAAGCTTTCTTT | CASRPQTGITEAFF
TRBJ2-5 | . | . | TRBV7-7 | TGTGCCAGCAGCTTTTATGAGGGGGACCAAGAGACCCAGTACTTC | CASSFYEGDQETQYF
TRBJ2-5 | . | . | TRBV20-1 | TGCAGTGCTAGAGTCCAGACCGTTCGGGGGACCCAGTACTTC | CSARVQTVRGTQYF
TRBJ1-1 | . | . | TRBV3-1 | TGTGCCAGCAGCCACCCTTGGGGGTCGAACACTGAAGCTTTCTTT | CASSHPWGSNTEAFF
TRBJ1-5 | few | . | TRBV2 | TGTGCCAGCAGTGAAGGTCAGATCCTTAGCAATCAGCCCCAGCATTTT | CASSEGQILSNQPQHF
TRBJ2-1 | . | . | TRBV7-2 | TGTGCCAGCAGCTACATCCGGGGACGGATCTACAATGAGCAGTTCTTC | CASSYIRGRIYNEQFF
TRBJ1-4 | . | . | TRBV5-1 | TGCGCCAGCAGCTTGGGTGACCGACTCTCAACTAATGAAAAACTGTTTTTT | CASSLGDRLSTNEKLFF
TRBJ2-3 | few | . | TRBV4-3 | TGCGCCAGCAGCCAAGAGGGGGTGGGTCCCCTGGCCACAGATACGCAGTATTTT | CASSQEGVGPLATDTQYF
TRBJ2-2 | few | . | TRBV15 | TGTGCCACCGGTTTATCTGGGACGAAGGCCGGGGAGCTGTTTTTT | CATGLSGTKAGELFF
TRBJ1-6 | . | . | TRBV7-2 | TGTGCCAGCAGCGTTTCGCGGGGCTATAATTCACCCCTCCACTTT | CASSVSRGYNSPLHF
TRBJ2-4 | . | TRBD2 | TRBV6-2/TRBV6-3 | TGTGCCAGCAGCCAGACTAGCGGGTGGACCAAAAACATTCAGTACTTC | CASSQTSGWTKNIQYF
TRBJ2-7 | . | . | TRBV5-1 | TGCGCCAGCAGCTGGGGTGACCGGAACTCCTACGAGCAGTACTTC | CASSWGDRNSYEQYF
TRBJ2-1 | . | . | TRBV15 | TGTGCCACCAGCAGACCGACAGCGGCTAGTGAGCAGTTCTTC | CATSRPTAASEQFF
TRBJ2-5 | . | TRBD2 | TRBV5-5 | TGTGCCAGCAGCTTGACGCCGGCGGGGAGGGTCCAAGAGACCCAGTACTTC | CASSLTPAGRVQETQYF
TRBJ2-1 | . | . | TRBV6-2/TRBV6-3 | TGTGCCAGCAGTCCACGACTCGGAAAAGGTCGAAGCTCCTACAATGAGCAGTTCTTC | CASSPRLGKGRSSYNEQFF
TRBJ1-1 | . | . | TRBV4-2 | TGTGCCAGCACAGGCGGGGTACCCACTGAAGCTTTCTTT | CASTGGVPTEAFF
TRBJ2-1 | few | . | TRBV5-1 | TGCGCCAGCATGAATCTGGGGGGGGGCCCTTACAATGAGCAGTTCTTC | CASMNLGGGPYNEQFF
TRBJ2-7 | . | . | TRBV10-3 | TGTGCCATCAATCGGCCTCCGGGGGACGAGCAGTACTTC | CAINRPPGDEQYF
TRBJ1-5 | . | . | TRBV6-1 | TGTGCCAGCAGTGAATTTACTCAGCCCCAGCATTTT | CASSEFTQPQHF
TRBJ2-1 | many | TRBD2 | TRBV5-1 | TGCGCCAGCAGCTTTGGGTTAGGTTTAGCGGGGATCAGCTCCTACAATGAGCAGTTCTTC | CASSFGLGLAGISSYNEQFF
TRBJ1-4 | . | . | TRBV16 | TGTGCCAGCAGCCAACGACAGGTCGGGGCTAATGAAAAACTGTTTTTT | CASSQRQVGANEKLFF
TRBJ1-5 | . | . | TRBV20-1 | TGCAGTGCCCATCGTGGGTCCGGCAATCAGCCCCAGCATTTT | CSAHRGSGNQPQHF
TRBJ1-2 | . | . | TRBV3-1 | TGTGCCAGCAGCCAAGCTACATGGGGACCCAATGGGGATGGCTACACCTTC | CASSQATWGPNGDGYTF
TRBJ2-7 | . | TRBD1 | TRBV5-6 | TGTGCCAGCAGGCGACAGGGGTTGATGAGCGAGCAGTACTTC | CASRRQGLMSEQYF
TRBJ2-1 | few | . | TRBV12-3/TRBV12-4 | TGTGCCAGCAGTTTGGTATGGTTGCCCTATGAGCAGTTCTTC | CASSLVWLPYEQFF
TRBJ1-3 | . | . | TRBV29-1 | TGCAGCGTTGTAAGACACCATCAAGGAAACACCATATATTTT | CSVVRHHQGNTIYF
TRBJ2-2 | few | . | TRBV12-3/TRBV12-4 | TGTGCCACCGTCCTGGGCAGGGCCAGAGCCGGGGAGCTGTTTTTT | CATVLGRARAGELFF
TRBJ2-3 | . | . | TRBV4-1 | TGCGCCAGCAGCCAACCGGGACGGAGCACAGATACGCAGTATTTT | CASSQPGRSTDTQYF